This TCR beta chain was documented in a study of T cell repertoires in cytomegalovirus infection (dated by TCRdb to the late 2010s). Regarding the study in general: Alongside well-studied HLA-B-restricted epitopes, the peptide stimulations were aimed at recently identified HLA-C-restricted CMV epitopes, whose presentation resists viral immunomodulation. The HLA type of each donor mattered for the analysis, because public TCR beta signatures pointed to carriage of CMV infection along with the matching HLA type. What the authors observed across the whole study: The ex vivo response was dominated by HLA-C-restricted CMV-specific TCR beta clonotypes, which also provided the single most frequent clonotype in two of eight donors. In both this cohort and an independent cohort of some 350 donors, the cumulative frequency of public TCR beta family members distinguished carriers of CMV infection plus the relevant HLA type.

Ten or more counts support this clonotype. The target of this receptor is not known. One base away there is no much larger clone; base qualities are not given. For sequencing, an Illumina HiSeq 1500 was employed. In-frame beta chains were kept once TCRdb had trimmed the public reads at Q25 with fastp and called clones with MiXCR. One record per CDR3 amino acid sequence lists the most common genes and DNA. A total of approximately 1,000,000 distinct CDR3 sequences appear in this sample, under 40% of them only once. The ten top clones hold roughly 13% of the sample. The treatment or condition label corresponds to: in vitro stimulation with specific CMV peptide epitopes to enrich CMV-specific T cells. The germline V end is reduced by 5 bases and the J end by 4 bases; junction bases left unmatched: 10. Looking up the germline V gene yields CDR1 SGHVS and CDR2 FNYEAQ. The CDR3 goes from the cysteine to the phenylalanine over 16 residues. Only the CDR3 DNA stays, 48 bases, in frame from base 1.

The sequence was collected from a human donor in good health (CMV status not recorded). Some clones in this sample may be carry-over from other donors' samples. The rearrangement joined TRBV7-6 to TRBJ2-5; 10 bases in the middle match TRBD1. Sequences were derived from cultured CD8+ T cells from PBMCs, sampled from culture after CMV antigen stimulation. The DNA sequence is TGTGCCAGCAGCGGACGCGACAGGGGGCCGGGAGAGACCCAGTACTTC. This yields the protein CASSGRDRGPGETQYF.